This TCR beta chain was captured in a study of cytomegalovirus exposure and HLA in healthy donors. Study results and caveats: At a 0.05 false discovery rate, a later analysis found 16,951 TCR beta sequences to be associated with HLA alleles. A later examination showed that TCR association rates differed by HLA locus, with DRB1 most and HLA-C fewest. Confirmation was obtained in vitro that a few CMV-associated chains are specific for CMV antigens.

On this clone: Its antigen remains unknown.

Primers for the PCR totalled 60 Vbeta and 13 Jbeta. Method: immunoSEQ multiplex PCR; TCRdb's copy keeps in-frame clones and lacks some. The sample includes about 190,000 clones, about four fifths of them seen just once. Material for sequencing was PBMCs. The receptor comes from a woman in her twenties or thirties in good health and CMV-seropositive.

This CDR3 is CAITDREDTEAFF. DNA of the CDR3: TGTGCCATCACCGACAGGGAAGACACTGAAGCTTTCTTT. The genes are TRBV10-3 and TRBJ1-1, with 7 nucleotides matching TRBD1. V shed 7 bases and J 3 bases; nucleotides not matched to a gene: 5. The CDR3 covers 13 residues. CDR1 is ENHRY and CDR2 is SYGVKD in the germline V gene.